Following are 29 T cell receptor beta chains from one sample sequenced in a study of T cells after yellow fever vaccination. TCRdb re-called the 5' RACE reads with MiXCR, one entry per CDR3 protein. The repertoire has 250,000 to 300,000 distinct CDR3 sequences, roughly 9% of them found once; the top ten carry 3% to 4%. The sequencing used CD4+ T cells sorted from PBMCs, collected 5 days after the yellow fever booster vaccination. All receptors come from a young man who received the YFV17D yellow fever vaccine.

The sample holds many counts of this clonotype. V gene TRBV21-1 combines with J gene TRBJ1-5; no DNA check was done on the table's D call, TRBD1. TRBV21-1 is listed as a pseudogene. The CDR3 runs 14 residues. CDR3 in amino acids: CASPPLEGNQPQHF. The CDR3, as DNA: TGTGCCAGCCCACCCTTAGAGGGGAATCAGCCCCAGCATTTT.

The rearrangement joins TRBV6-1 to TRBJ2-4; 7 bases agree with TRBD1. Germline V gene sequence: CDR1 MNHNS, CDR2 SASEGT. V lost 5 bases to trimming and J lost 7 bases; unmatched junction nucleotides: 8. The CDR3 is made up of 14 amino acids. Here the CDR3 reads CASSRGQDGNIQYF. The CDR3 nucleotides read TGTGCCAGCAGTCGAGGACAGGATGGGAACATTCAGTACTTC.

The chain combines TRBV7-2 with TRBJ2-1; a possible D gene is TRBD1 (6 bases). Trimming removed 5 bases at V and 7 bases at J, with 12 bases between. CDR1 SGHTA and CDR2 FQGNSA come from the germline V gene. The CDR3 spans 13 residues. CDR3 residues: CASSRYQGNEQFF. The CDR3 DNA sequence: TGTGCCAGCAGCCGATACCAGGGGAATGAGCAGTTCTTC.

This clonotype was detected only a few times. This chain joins TRBV3-1 and TRBJ1-1; 7 bases are a match to TRBD1. CDR3 size: 14 residues. With 4 bases clipped from V and 10 bases from J, the junction kept 12 bases outside the gene matches. Germline CDR1 LGHDT, CDR2 YNNKEL (reference sequence). The CDR3 DNA reads as TGTGCCAGCAGCCCAGGGGGGGGGGTCGATGGAGCTTTCTTT. Translated, it gives CASSPGGGVDGAFF.

This clonotype was counted between two and nine times. This sequence joins TRBV5-6 and TRBJ2-1; D could derive from TRBD1 or TRBD2 (6 bases each). Germline V gene data show CDR1 as SGHDT and CDR2 as YYEEEE. The CDR3 spans 14 residues. V lost 6 bases, J lost 2 bases, and 12 bases lay in between. CDR3: CASIGGPTYNEQFF. The CDR3 DNA reads as TGTGCCAGCATCGGGGGCCCCACCTACAATGAGCAGTTCTTC.

The chain uses TRBV5-1 and TRBJ1-1; D may be TRBD1 (5 bases). This CDR3 is 17 amino acids long. The V gene lost 3 bases and the J gene lost 1 base, with 19 bases spanning the gap. Germline CDR1 and CDR2: SGHRS and YFSETQ. The CDR3 sequence: CASSYQGLYTRNTEAFF. The CDR3 bases are TGCGCCAGCAGCTACCAGGGTTTATACACCCGGAACACTGAAGCTTTCTTT.

This clonotype was observed a handful of times. This chain connects TRBV5-5 to TRBJ1-5; D possibly corresponds to TRBD1 (6 bases). The CDR3 is made up of 14 amino acids. Per germline, CDR1 SGHKS and CDR2 YYEKEE (reference sequence). Between the trimmed V and J ends, which lost 4 bases and 5 bases, there was a span of 13 bases. The CDR3 DNA sequence: TGTGCCAGCAGCCTGGACAGTTTAGATCAGCCCCAGCATTTT. It translates to CASSLDSLDQPQHF.

This clonotype was observed a few times. CDR3 nucleotides: TGTGCCAGCAGCCAGCCGACAGCCCCAGGCGGCTACACCTTC. The encoded protein is CASSQPTAPGGYTF. The chain recombines TRBV3-1 with TRBJ1-2, with D perhaps TRBD1 (5 bases). This CDR3 contains 14 residues. V lost 3 bases and J lost 8, with 16 bases in between. In germline, CDR1 is LGHDT, CDR2 YNNKEL (reference sequence).

This clonotype was seen ten or more times. This chain joins TRBV5-1 and TRBJ2-2; D possibly corresponds to TRBD1 (6 bases). The CDR3 consists of 16 residues. Germline V gene sequence: CDR1 SGHRS, CDR2 YFSETQ. Deletions cut 4 bases from V and 1 base from J, with 14 bases between. CDR3: CASSPPGTLNTGELFF. The CDR3 DNA is TGCGCCAGCAGCCCACCCGGGACACTGAACACCGGGGAGCTGTTTTTT.

The J gene is TRBJ2-7, the V gene TRBV10-3, with a tentative D call TRBD2 (6 bases). Trimming took off 10 bases at V and 7 bases at J, with 20 bases between the two ends. Germline V CDR1 and CDR2: ENHRY, SYGVKD. This CDR3 spans 13 amino acids. CDR3 coding DNA: TGTGCCACCCGGGGGACGGTTGAGGGAGAGCAGTACTTC. This gives the protein CATRGTVEGEQYF.

The chain recombines TRBV5-6 with TRBJ2-1, with D possibly matching TRBD2 (6 bases). The CDR3 is 16 residues long. Germline V CDR1 and CDR2: SGHDT, YYEEEE. Trimming took off 2 bases at V and 3 bases at J, with 15 bases between the two ends. CDR3 residues: CASSFGVQAGYNEQFF. CDR3 nucleotide sequence: TGTGCCAGCAGCTTTGGGGTCCAAGCGGGCTACAATGAGCAGTTCTTC.

There are a few counts of this clonotype. The chain links TRBV18 to TRBJ2-5; D is uncertain. The CDR3 spans 11 residues. Trimming left V 5 bases short and J 5 bases short, with 6 bases between. Germline V CDR1 and CDR2: KGHSH, LQKENI. As DNA, the CDR3 is TGTGCCAGCTCAGGGGATGAGACCCAGTACTTC. This gives the protein CASSGDETQYF.

This clonotype has only a few counts. The chain links TRBV12-3 or TRBV12-4 to TRBJ1-1; 8 bases line up with TRBD1. The CDR3 has 15 amino acids. Germline trimming cut 5 bases from V and 3 bases from J; bases unmatched to any gene: 8. Here the CDR3 reads CASSPTGVGHTEAFF. The CDR3 DNA reads as TGTGCCAGCAGTCCGACAGGGGTTGGCCACACTGAAGCTTTCTTT.

This sequence joins TRBV20-1 and TRBJ2-1; no clear D gene. The CDR3 is 11 residues long. Trimming removed 3 bases from V and 9 bases from J, with 9 bases in between. Germline-derived CDR1 and CDR2 are DFQATT and SNEGSKA (reference sequence). The CDR3 spells CSASGYGEQFF. CDR3 bases: TGCAGTGCTAGTGGGTACGGTGAGCAGTTCTTC.

The genes are TRBV20-1 and TRBJ2-3; no firm D call. V shed 1 base and J shed 6 bases, with 23 bases lying between them. Germline lookup yields CDR1 DFQATT and CDR2 SNEGSKA (reference sequence). This CDR3 spans 17 amino acids. The CDR3 nucleotides read TGCAGTGCTAGAGCGATTCTGGCCCAAGCCCCCATTGATACGCAGTATTTT. Encoded protein: CSARAILAQAPIDTQYF.

In its sample, this clonotype was seen a few times. The rearrangement joins TRBV5-1 to TRBJ2-3, with 9 bases matching TRBD2. Germline loops: CDR1 SGHRS, CDR2 YFSETQ. The CDR3 extends over 15 amino acids. V dropped 4 bases and J dropped 5; count of bases not matched to a gene: 8. The CDR3 region has the DNA TGCGCCAGCAGCCCCGGGGAGCGGGGGGTAGATACGCAGTATTTT. Protein sequence: CASSPGERGVDTQYF.

In its sample, this clonotype was seen many times. This chain uses TRBV6-5 with TRBJ1-2; no clear D gene. Germline CDR1 is MNHEY and CDR2 is SVGAGI. The CDR3 is 14 amino acids. The V end lost 5 bases, the J end lost 3 bases, and 13 bases lay between the germline ends. CDR3 in DNA: TGTGCCAGCAGTCCCGGGCCCGGGGACTATGGCTACACCTTC. Translation gives CASSPGPGDYGYTF.

This clonotype was recorded at least ten times. The rearrangement links TRBV6-1 to TRBJ1-1, with D uncertain. The length of the CDR3 is 13 residues. Germline CDR1 and CDR2: MNHNS and SASEGT. Trimming stripped 3 bases from V and 0 bases from J, with 5 bases between. The CDR3 DNA follows: TGTGCCAGCAGTGAGGCCTTGAACACTGAAGCTTTCTTT. Protein product: CASSEALNTEAFF.

This clonotype was picked up a small number of times. The chain links TRBV6-5 to TRBJ2-7; 7 bases are a match to TRBD1. Unmatched junction bases numbered 8, after V lost 6 bases and J lost 0 bases. The CDR3 sequence is 15 residues long. Germline lookup yields CDR1 MNHEY and CDR2 SVGAGI. The chain's CDR3 is CASRPPTGPSYEQYF. The CDR3 DNA sequence: TGTGCCAGCAGACCCCCGACAGGGCCCTCCTACGAGCAGTACTTC.

This clonotype was detected many times. V usage is TRBV6-1 and J usage is TRBJ2-3; D ambiguous. The CDR3 loop spans 18 amino acids. V was pared by 1 base and J by 2 bases, with 19 bases between. Germline V lookup: CDR1 MNHNS, CDR2 SASEGT. The CDR3 here is CASSEGVTARTLTDTQYF. The CDR3 nucleotides are TGTGCCAGCAGTGAAGGGGTCACAGCTCGAACTCTCACAGATACGCAGTATTTT.

This clonotype has a handful of counts. A junction boundary mismatches the germline segment, possibly from a read error. The chain couples TRBV20-1 to TRBJ2-1; D might be TRBD2 (6 bases). Germline V CDR1 and CDR2: DFQATT, SNEGSKA (reference sequence). The CDR3 runs to 13 residues. The CDR3 nucleotides read TGCAGTGCTAGACCTACTAGCTACTATGAGCAGTTCTTC. It yields the protein CSARPTSYYEQFF.

This clonotype was counted between two and nine times. V is TRBV12-3 or TRBV12-4 and J is TRBJ1-2, with a weak D call TRBD1 (5 bases). Trimming shortened V by 6 bases and J by 8 bases, and 10 bases separated the two germline ends. CDR3 length equals 11 residues. This CDR3 is CASRIGEGYTF. The CDR3, as DNA: TGTGCCAGCAGAATAGGGGAGGGCTACACCTTC.

This chain joins TRBV20-1 and TRBJ1-5; D perhaps matches TRBD1 (5 bases). Between the trimmed V and J ends, which lost 6 bases and 5 bases, there was a span of 14 bases. This CDR3 has 13 amino acids. CDR1 DFQATT and CDR2 SNEGSKA come from the germline V gene (reference sequence). CDR3 nucleotides: TGCAGTGCCATTTCCGGAGGGGATCAGCCCCAGCATTTT. It translates to CSAISGGDQPQHF.

This clonotype was seen a few times. The chain couples TRBV4-2 to TRBJ2-3, with 8 bases identical to TRBD1. The CDR3 contains 16 residues. CDR1 LGHNA and CDR2 YNFKEQ come from the germline V gene. V lost 5 bases, J lost 2 bases, and 9 bases stayed unmatched. This CDR3 is CASSSTGTGVTDTQYF. The CDR3 DNA reads TGTGCCAGCAGCTCAACCGGGACAGGAGTCACAGATACGCAGTATTTT.

This clonotype was seen repeatedly, ten times or more. The chain recombines TRBV5-1 with TRBJ2-7; D remains ambiguous. The CDR3 totals 13 residues. The ends were cut back, 1 base at V and 2 bases at J, with 7 bases in the middle. Germline V gene data show CDR1 as SGHRS and CDR2 as YFSETQ. CDR3 amino acids: CASSLRPPYEQYF. The CDR3 region has the DNA TGCGCCAGCAGCTTGCGTCCCCCCTACGAGCAGTACTTC.

The rearrangement links TRBV20-1 to TRBJ2-1; no reliable D call. The CDR3 is 11 amino acids. Per germline, CDR1 DFQATT and CDR2 SNEGSKA (reference sequence). CDR3 region: CCSGPHNEQFF. The CDR3 coding sequence is TGCTGTTCTGGCCCCCACAATGAGCAGTTCTTC.

This clonotype has at least ten counts. This chain joins TRBV29-1 and TRBJ2-7; D gene ambiguous. The germline CDR1 and CDR2 sequences are SQVTM and ANQGSEA. Trimming cost V 2 bases and J 0 bases, with 5 bases left between them. The CDR3 has 12 amino acids. As DNA, the CDR3 is TGCAGCGTTGAATTCAACTCCTACGAGCAGTACTTC. Translation gives CSVEFNSYEQYF.

At least ten counts were recorded for this clonotype. V is TRBV20-1 and J is TRBJ2-4; TRBD2 matches 8 bases. This CDR3 is 14 amino acids long. The ends lost 6 bases at V and 0 bases at J; junction bases unmatched: 4. In germline, CDR1 is DFQATT, CDR2 SNEGSKA (reference sequence). The DNA of the CDR3 is TGCAGTGCCAGTCGGGGGGGAGCCAAAAACATTCAGTACTTC. Translating gives CSASRGGAKNIQYF.

There are a few counts of this clonotype. The chain carries TRBV28 and TRBJ2-3; the D gene is possibly TRBD2 (6 bases). The CDR3 has 15 residues. CDR1 MDHEN and CDR2 SYDVKM come from the germline V gene. The V end was cut by 7 bases, the J end by 10 bases, with 24 bases between. The DNA of the CDR3 is TGTGCCAGCACCGCCCTGGGCGGCCTGGGGGGTGCGCAGTATTTT. Translation gives CASTALGGLGGAQYF.